Listed below are T cell receptor beta chains from one sample, sequenced in a study of vaccination and CD4 T cells after COVID-19. A single record per CDR3 protein comes from TCRdb applying MiXCR to the PCR reads. This table has around 10,000 distinct CDR3 sequences, roughly 40% appearing once. Antigen specificity for these receptors is unknown. Sequencing was done on a sample of CD4+ T cells from blood, cultured in vitro. These receptors were taken from a human donor who had recovered from COVID-19. The CDR3 runs from the conserved cysteine through the conserved F or W. Fields, in order: V gene, clone size, D gene, J gene, CDR3 protein, CDR3 DNA. D genes are given only for firm matches. Size is omitted from some rows. Given values are once, few, many or a class for expanded clones.

TRBV20-1,.,TRBD1,TRBJ1-2,CSARRQGAPIHGYTF,TGCAGTGCGAGACGACAGGGGGCGCCTATTCATGGCTACACCTTC
TRBV20-1,.,TRBD1,TRBJ2-1,CSARRTGLSYNEQFF,TGCAGTGCTAGGAGGACAGGGCTATCCTACAATGAGCAGTTCTTC
TRBV20-1,few,.,TRBJ1-2,CSAGQSYGYTF,TGCAGTGCAGGTCAATCCTATGGCTACACCTTC
TRBV2,few,TRBD2,TRBJ2-2,CASRGTSGGPRGTGELFF,TGTGCCAGCAGGGGGACTAGCGGGGGGCCCCGGGGCACCGGGGAGCTGTTTTTT
TRBV12-5,.,TRBD1,TRBJ2-3,CASGLALLGQGIMDTQYF,TGTGCTAGTGGTTTGGCCTTACTAGGACAGGGGATTATGGATACGCAGTATTTT
TRBV12-3/TRBV12-4,.,TRBD2,TRBJ2-3,CASSFQGLGLADTQYF,TGTGCCAGCAGTTTCCAGGGACTAGGGCTAGCAGATACGCAGTATTTT
TRBV6-2/TRBV6-3,few,.,TRBJ1-5,CASTPGQTLPEPFF,TGTGCCAGCACTCCCGGACAAACCTTACCAGAACCGTTTTTT
TRBV2,.,.,TRBJ1-1,CASSVGDPNTEAFF,TGTGCCAGCAGTGTCGGGGATCCGAACACTGAAGCTTTCTTT
TRBV2,.,.,TRBJ1-1,CASSQGFLDTEAFF,TGTGCCAGCAGCCAGGGTTTTCTGGACACTGAAGCTTTCTTT
TRBV7-8,.,.,TRBJ1-1,CASSLTVNTEAFF,TGTGCCAGCAGCTTAACGGTTAACACTGAAGCTTTCTTT
TRBV6-5,.,.,TRBJ1-3,CASSYRPPGQNGNTIYF,TGTGCCAGCAGTTACCGCCCGCCCGGCCAAAATGGAAACACCATATATTTT
TRBV6-5,.,.,TRBJ1-4,CASSYVSNEKLFF,TGTGCCAGCAGTTACGTCAGTAATGAAAAACTGTTTTTT
TRBV27,.,TRBD1,TRBJ2-7,CASSWGQGKTYEQYF,TGTGCCAGCAGTTGGGGACAGGGAAAGACCTACGAGCAGTACTTC
TRBV20-1,few,TRBD1,TRBJ1-2,CSARGTGNMNYGYTF,TGCAGTGCTAGGGGGACAGGGAATATGAACTATGGCTACACCTTC
TRBV30,.,TRBD1,TRBJ1-2,CAWSRKGTGGDYGYTF,TGTGCCTGGAGTAGGAAAGGGACAGGGGGCGACTATGGCTACACCTTC
TRBV9,.,TRBD2,TRBJ2-5,CASSVERGGWQETQYF,TGTGCCAGCAGCGTAGAGCGGGGGGGTTGGCAAGAGACCCAGTACTTC
TRBV6-2/TRBV6-3,few,.,TRBJ2-3,CASELGGVRSTDTQYF,TGTGCCAGCGAGTTGGGGGGTGTCAGGTCCACAGATACGCAGTATTTT
TRBV27,.,.,TRBJ1-1,CASSLIQPTNTEAFF,TGTGCCAGCAGTTTAATACAGCCGACGAACACTGAAGCTTTCTTT
TRBV19,.,TRBD1,TRBJ2-7,CASAGGREQYF,TGTGCCAGTGCAGGGGGCCGCGAGCAGTACTTC
TRBV7-9,.,.,TRBJ1-4,CASSPSEKWGLGEKLFF,TGTGCCAGCAGCCCATCGGAAAAATGGGGATTGGGAGAAAAACTGTTTTTT
TRBV7-2,few,.,TRBJ2-3,CASRPQVRGTQYF,TGTGCCAGCAGGCCACAAGTAAGGGGTACGCAGTATTTT
TRBV6-1,.,TRBD1,TRBJ1-2,CASSATGTAIYGYTF,TGTGCCAGCAGTGCTACCGGGACAGCAATCTATGGCTACACCTTC
TRBV2,few,.,TRBJ2-3,CASSESTMSQYF,TGTGCCAGCAGTGAATCGACGATGTCGCAGTATTTT
TRBV5-4,.,.,TRBJ1-1,CASSSDMGAEAFF,TGTGCCAGCAGCTCCGATATGGGTGCTGAAGCTTTCTTT
TRBV19,few,.,TRBJ1-4,CASSPGRIGNEKLFF,TGTGCCAGTAGTCCAGGACGGATAGGAAATGAAAAACTGTTTTTT
TRBV6-1,.,.,TRBJ1-1,CASTQPGAAEAFF,TGTGCCAGCACCCAACCAGGGGCTGCTGAAGCTTTCTTT
TRBV7-8,.,TRBD2,TRBJ2-1,CASSQRGLAGDNEQFF,TGTGCCAGCAGCCAACGCGGACTAGCGGGGGACAATGAGCAGTTCTTC
TRBV7-6,.,.,TRBJ1-1,CASSLGQELNTEAFF,TGTGCCAGCAGCTTAGGACAGGAATTGAACACTGAAGCTTTCTTT
TRBV18,.,.,TRBJ2-6,CASSPVPTSGANVLTF,TGTGCCAGCTCACCGGTGCCCACCTCTGGGGCCAACGTCCTGACTTTC